These 31 T cell receptor beta chains originate from one sample sequenced in a study of blood T cell repertoires in COVID-19. The repertoire was sequenced with immunoSEQ multiplex PCR; TCRdb's copy has only in-frame clones and lacks some. The table includes fewer than 300,000 clones, roughly nine tenths detected once. Specimen: peripheral blood. The receptors stem from a woman in her twenties or thirties with COVID-19, enrolled during active disease.

The CDR3 region is CASSSITTTHFSGNTIYF. The CDR3 region has the DNA TGTGCCAGCAGTTCTATTACTACGACTCATTTCTCTGGAAACACCATATATTTT. The gene calls are TRBV27 and TRBJ1-3; D is ambiguous. There are 18 residues in the CDR3. V dropped 4 bases and J dropped 0 bases, with 19 bases sitting between them. The germline V gene encodes CDR1 MNHEY and CDR2 SMNVEV (reference sequence).

The J gene is TRBJ1-1, the V gene TRBV18, with TRBD1 as a possible D gene (5 bases). This CDR3 spans 13 amino acids. Germline lookup yields CDR1 KGHSH and CDR2 LQKENI. Deletions cut 3 bases from V and 3 bases from J, with 8 bases between. This chain's CDR3 is CASSPQGDTEAFF. For the CDR3, the DNA is TGTGCCAGCTCACCTCAGGGTGACACTGAAGCTTTCTTT.

This rearrangement joins TRBV6-5 to TRBJ1-1; no clear D. CDR1 is MNHEY and CDR2 is SVGAGI in the germline V gene. Deletions cut 7 bases from V and 3 bases from J, with 6 bases between. The CDR3 runs to 11 residues. CDR3 in amino acids: CASILYTEAFF. The CDR3 DNA reads as TGTGCCAGCATCCTGTACACTGAAGCTTTCTTT.

The V gene is TRBV5-1, the J gene TRBJ1-1, with 11 bases lining up with TRBD1. Trimming cost V 0 bases and J 5 bases; bases outside gene matches: 0. CDR1 SGHRS and CDR2 YFSETQ come from the germline V gene. The CDR3 is made up of 14 amino acids. Here the CDR3 reads CASSLGDRGTEAFF. The CDR3 DNA follows: TGCGCCAGCAGCTTGGGGGACAGGGGGACTGAAGCTTTCTTT.

The genes are TRBV10-3 and TRBJ1-1, with D possibly matching TRBD1 (5 bases). Germline V CDR1 and CDR2: ENHRY, SYGVKD. V was pared by 2 bases and J by 10 bases, with 23 bases between. CDR3 length: 16 residues. CDR3 sequence (DNA): TGTGCCATCAGTGAGAACGACAGTACGGCGGGAGGTCGAGCTTTCTTT. Amino acids: CAISENDSTAGGRAFF.

The chain joins TRBV2 to TRBJ1-4, with unresolved D. CDR3 size: 14 residues. The V end was cut by 3 bases, the J end by 8 bases, with 13 bases between. Germline values: CDR1 SNHLY, CDR2 FYNNEI. The CDR3 DNA is TGTGCCAGCAGTGATGGGCCCGGTTACGAAAAACTGTTTTTT. Protein sequence: CASSDGPGYEKLFF. Using reference TRBV2 and TRBJ1-4 for the parts outside the CDR3, the full variable domain is EPEVTQTPSHQVTQMGQEVILRCVPISNHLYFYWYRQILGQKVEFLVSFYNNEISEKSEIFDDQFSVERPDGSNFTLKIRSTKLEDSAMYFCASSDGPGYEKLFFGSGTQLSVL.

The V and J genes are TRBV5-4 and TRBJ2-1, with TRBD1 matching over 9 bases. This CDR3 contains 15 residues. Germline V gene sequence: CDR1 SGHNT, CDR2 YYREEE (reference sequence). The J segment lost 5 bases and the V segment lost 2 bases, leaving 5 bases of the junction unmatched. The CDR3, as DNA: TGTGCCAGCAGCTTAGACAGGGGGGCCCACAATGAGCAGTTCTTC. Protein: CASSLDRGAHNEQFF.

The chain carries TRBV5-1 and TRBJ2-7, with 11 bases lining up with TRBD2. CDR1 SGHRS and CDR2 YFSETQ come from the germline V gene. V was pared by 5 bases and J by 1 base, with 11 bases of the junction left unmatched. The CDR3 spans 17 residues. CDR3 sequence: CASRRELAGAGSYEQYF. Written as DNA, the CDR3 is TGCGCCAGCAGAAGGGAACTAGCGGGAGCCGGATCCTACGAGCAGTACTTC.

This rearrangement joins TRBV6-6 to TRBJ2-1; TRBD2 matches at 8 bases. Germline CDR1 is MNHNY and CDR2 is SVGAGI (reference sequence). The CDR3 length is 16 residues. The V and J ends lost 7 bases and 3 bases, in that order; junction bases with no gene match: 11. CDR3 nucleotides: TGTGCCAGCATCGGGTCGGGGCTAGCGGGCTACAATGAGCAGTTCTTC. This codes for CASIGSGLAGYNEQFF.

This chain links TRBV11-2 with TRBJ2-4, with D perhaps matching TRBD1 (5 bases). The CDR3 runs 16 residues. Trimming shortened V by 6 bases and J by 0 bases, and 15 bases separated the two germline ends. Germline lookup yields CDR1 SGHAT and CDR2 FQNNGV. For the CDR3, the DNA is TGTGCCAGCAGTCTGGGGCAGGCGTTAGCCAAAAACATTCAGTACTTC. It is translated as CASSLGQALAKNIQYF.

The genes are TRBV30 and TRBJ1-2; D gene unclear. V dropped 0 bases and J dropped 4 bases, with 12 bases sitting between them. CDR1 is GTSNPN and CDR2 is SVGIG in the germline V gene (reference sequence). The CDR3 is made up of 14 amino acids. The CDR3 DNA follows: TGTGCCTGGAGTGTTGAGGCCAGCATCTATGGCTACACCTTC. It specifies CAWSVEASIYGYTF.

The gene calls are TRBV10-1 and TRBJ2-1, with TRBD2 matching 8 bases. Losses at the gene ends were 6 bases for V and 7 bases for J; bases not matched to a gene: 11. CDR1 and CDR2 from the germline V gene are WNHNN and SYGVQD (reference sequence). The CDR3 loop spans 15 amino acids. Written as DNA, the CDR3 is TGCGCCAGCAGCCGGGGTAGCGGGAAAGGGAATGAGCAGTTCTTC. Its protein product is CASSRGSGKGNEQFF.

V usage is TRBV7-6 and J usage is TRBJ1-4, with 9 positions matching TRBD1. CDR1 is SGHVS, CDR2 FNYEAQ, per germline. V lost 5 bases to trimming and J lost 7 bases; unmatched junction nucleotides: 8. The CDR3 runs to 15 residues. For the CDR3, the DNA is TGTGCCAGCAGCCTGACCGGGACAGGGAGTGAAAAACTGTTTTTT. Translating gives CASSLTGTGSEKLFF.

The chain links TRBV5-8 to TRBJ1-2, with 8 bases lining up with TRBD1. V lost 4 bases to trimming and J lost 5 bases; unmatched junction nucleotides: 4. Germline V CDR1 and CDR2: SGHTS, YDEGEE. The CDR3 spans 13 residues. As DNA, the CDR3 is TGTGCCAGCAGCCTGGACAGGGCATATGGCTACACCTTC. Its protein product is CASSLDRAYGYTF.

This clone was seen only once. J is TRBJ2-3 and V is TRBV19, with D uncertain. Germline V gives CDR1 LNHDA, CDR2 SQIVND (reference sequence). This CDR3 comprises 12 residues. V lost 5 bases and J lost 0, with 3 bases in between. The CDR3 DNA reads TGTGCCAGTAGTCCGAGCACAGATACGCAGTATTTT. It codes for CASSPSTDTQYF.

The chain uses TRBV9 and TRBJ2-3; TRBD2 matches 10 bases. J was trimmed by 0 bases and V by 4 bases; bases with no gene match: 5. Germline V lookup: CDR1 SGDLS, CDR2 YYNGEE. This CDR3 has 16 residues. The CDR3 protein is CASSSGLATSTDTQYF. The CDR3 nucleotides read TGTGCCAGCAGCTCGGGACTAGCGACGAGCACAGATACGCAGTATTTT.

CDR3 sequence reads: CASSLSSGEGSRTEAFF. The CDR3 DNA sequence: TGTGCCAGCAGTCTATCCTCGGGAGAGGGCAGCAGGACTGAAGCTTTCTTT. The chain combines TRBV6-6 with TRBJ1-1; D gene uncertain. Germline V CDR1 and CDR2: MNHNY, SVGAGI (reference sequence). The CDR3 has 17 amino acids. The V and J ends lost 5 bases and 5 bases respectively, with 24 bases between them.

The genes are TRBV29-1 and TRBJ2-5, with a possible D match to TRBD2 (6 bases). CDR3 length: 14 amino acids. Deletions cut 7 bases from V and 5 bases from J, with 20 bases between. Germline V gives CDR1 SQVTM, CDR2 ANQGSEA. The CDR3 region has the DNA TGCAGCGCTAATAGCGGCGGAGTAGGGGAGACCCAGTACTTC. Protein product: CSANSGGVGETQYF. The whole variable domain, filled in from reference TRBV29-1 and TRBJ2-5, reads SAVISQKPSRDICQRGTSLTIQCQVDSQVTMMFWYRQQPGQSLTLIATANQGSEATYESGFVIDKFPISRPNLTFSTLTVSNMSPEDSSIYLCSANSGGVGETQYFGPGTRLLVL.

This chain joins TRBV5-4 and TRBJ2-2; TRBD1 matches at 10 bases. J gave up 2 bases and V 4 bases, and 2 bases lay outside the gene matches. The CDR3 runs 15 residues. Per the germline V gene, CDR1 is SGHNT and CDR2 is YYREEE (reference sequence). The CDR3 reads CASSRDRGNTGELFF. For the CDR3, the DNA is TGTGCCAGCAGCAGGGACAGGGGTAACACCGGGGAGCTGTTTTTT.

V is TRBV30 and J is TRBJ1-1, with D maybe TRBD1 (5 bases). The germline V and J ends were trimmed by 5 bases and 0 bases, with 13 bases remaining between them. Looked up from germline, CDR1 is GTSNPN and CDR2 is SVGIG (reference sequence). The CDR3 spans 14 residues. The CDR3 DNA reads TGTGCCTGGTATACAGGATTCATGAACACTGAAGCTTTCTTT. Protein: CAWYTGFMNTEAFF.

The V call is TRBV24-1, the J call TRBJ2-7; 8 nucleotides agree with TRBD1. The V gene's germline CDR1 is KGHDR and CDR2 SFDVKD. The CDR3 consists of 15 residues. The V segment lost 4 bases and the J segment 1 base; nucleotides outside the gene matches: 5. The CDR3 nucleotides are TGTGCCACCAGTGAAGGGCAGGGGGCGTCCTACGAGCAGTACTTC. Translating it yields CATSEGQGASYEQYF.

The chain recombines TRBV24-1 with TRBJ1-5, with 9 bases that match TRBD1. In germline, CDR1 is KGHDR, CDR2 SFDVKD. The CDR3 loop spans 16 amino acids. V shed 4 bases and J 7 bases; nucleotides not matched to a gene: 10. Written as DNA, the CDR3 is TGTGCCACCAGTGAACCCATGGACAGGGGAAGGCAGCCCCAGCATTTT. Translation: CATSEPMDRGRQPQHF.

This clone was found once. The genes are TRBV29-1 and TRBJ2-3, with TRBD1 identical over 12 bases. From germline, CDR1 is SQVTM and CDR2 ANQGSEA. This CDR3 spans 16 amino acids. Losses at the gene ends were 5 bases for V and 4 bases for J; bases not matched to a gene: 10. CDR3 sequence: CSVSLRDRGRPDTQYF. The CDR3 bases are TGCAGCGTTAGCCTCCGGGACAGGGGGCGCCCAGATACGCAGTATTTT.

This chain uses TRBV7-7 with TRBJ2-7; 9 bases fit TRBD1. Germline V gene lookup returns CDR1 SSHAT and CDR2 FNYEAQ (reference sequence). The V segment lost 5 bases and the J segment 5 bases; nucleotides outside the gene matches: 4. The CDR3 has 13 residues. The CDR3 DNA sequence: TGTGCCAGCAGCCTGGACAGGGGCCACGAGCAGTACTTC. The encoded protein is CASSLDRGHEQYF.

V and J are TRBV6-5 and TRBJ2-2, with D perhaps TRBD1 (5 bases). The CDR3 spans 14 residues. Trimming shortened V by 6 bases and J by 1 base, and 9 bases separated the two germline ends. The V gene's germline CDR1 is MNHEY and CDR2 SVGAGI. CDR3 protein: CASSLGQNTGELFF. The DNA of the CDR3 is TGTGCCAGCAGCCTGGGGCAGAACACCGGGGAGCTGTTTTTT.

The chain employs TRBV3-1 (or the pseudogene TRBV3-2) and TRBJ2-7, with a tentative D call TRBD1 (5 bases). The V gene lost 4 bases and the J gene lost 0 bases, with 13 bases spanning the gap. The V gene's germline CDR1 is LGHDT and CDR2 YNNKEL (reference sequence). The CDR3 covers 15 residues. CDR3 amino acids: CASSPGQATSYEQYF. DNA for the CDR3: TGTGCCAGCAGCCCCGGACAAGCGACCTCCTACGAGCAGTACTTC.

J is TRBJ1-2 and V is TRBV15; 7 bases align to TRBD1. The ends lost 3 bases at V and 6 bases at J; junction bases unmatched: 7. This CDR3 spans 14 amino acids. Germline V lookup: CDR1 LNHNV, CDR2 YYDKDF (reference sequence). CDR3 residues: CATSSKTGANGYTF. DNA of the CDR3: TGTGCCACCAGCAGCAAAACAGGGGCGAATGGCTACACCTTC.

The V gene is TRBV3-1 (or the pseudogene TRBV3-2), the J gene TRBJ1-5; 8 nucleotides agree with TRBD1. This CDR3 is 15 amino acids long. Germline-derived CDR1 and CDR2 are LGHDT and YNNKEL (reference sequence). With V trimmed by 1 base and J by 3 bases, 2 bases remained unmatched. In nucleotides, the CDR3 is TGTGCCAGCAGCCAAGTACAGGGGGTCAATCAGCCCCAGCATTTT. Its translation: CASSQVQGVNQPQHF.

This sequence joins TRBV19 and TRBJ2-3; tentative D call: TRBD2 (6 bases). Germline loops: CDR1 LNHDA, CDR2 SQIVND (reference sequence). Deletions cut 1 base from V and 0 bases from J, with 8 bases between. The CDR3 spans 15 residues. CDR3 in DNA: TGTGCCAGTAGTATAGGGGGACTTAGCACAGATACGCAGTATTTT. Amino acids: CASSIGGLSTDTQYF.

V usage is TRBV6-5 and J usage is TRBJ1-2; D may be TRBD1 (5 bases). CDR3 length: 15 amino acids. The V end lost 0 bases, the J end lost 5 bases, and 13 bases lay between the germline ends. Per the germline V gene, CDR1 is MNHEY and CDR2 is SVGAGI. The CDR3, as DNA: TGTGCCAGCAGTTACTCTGGGATAGGGGAATATGGCTACACCTTC. Amino acid sequence: CASSYSGIGEYGYTF.

Concerning this clone: An end of the junction differs from the germline gene, which may be a read error. The rearrangement uses TRBV18 and TRBJ1-4, with D tentatively TRBD1 (6 bases). This CDR3 is 18 amino acids long. CDR1 is KGHSH, CDR2 LQKENI, per germline. The CDR3 coding sequence is TGTGCCAGCTCACCAGTCTACGCCGGACAGACAACTGATGAAAAACTGTTTTTT. It yields the protein CASSPVYAGQTTDEKLFF.